Given below is one T cell receptor beta chain in context. The specificity of this receptor is unknown. No per-base quality is available; no much larger clone lies one base away. The donors were some 36 Caucasian individuals from Russia, aged roughly 6 to 100 years, who were systemically healthy. Approximately 9.7 milliliters of peripheral blood were drawn from each donor into EDTA-treated Vacutainer tubes. PBMCs were isolated by Ficoll-Paque density-gradient centrifugation, with at least 6.5 million obtained per sample. Trizol reagent was used to extract total RNA from the PBMCs, yielding at least 5 micrograms per sample. For every donor, flow cytometry on a PBMC aliquot measured the percentage of naive CD45RAhigh/CD27high T cells. This sample is part of a study of blood T cells in healthy people across ages (dated by TCRdb to between 2014 and 2017). Concerning the study at large: In model experiments, template switching captured about one uniquely barcoded TCR beta cDNA molecule for every two T cells. Using deep sequencing normalized with unique cDNA molecular identifiers, the study measured how TCR beta repertoire diversity changes with age. The donors were divided into four age groups: young (average around 16 years), middle-aged (approximately 42), aged (62) and long-lived (82). To avoid experimental bias, donors of different ages were spread randomly across the sequencing lanes. The study analyzed two additional independent replicas of 1 million unique cDNA reads from the same blood draw for two donors, one aged 18 to 30 and one aged 80 or older. The full study reports these points: Observed TCR beta diversity per million T cells fell roughly linearly with age, and a significant reduction was already apparent by age roughly 40. Estimates of total diversity based on one million sequenced T cells were considered lower bounds and underestimates. There was a strong correlation between observed TCR beta diversity and the percentage of naive T cells measured by flow cytometry. Compared with the aged group, the long-lived group had more naive CD4+ T cells, fewer expanded clones and increased TCR diversity, suggesting age selection. Conclusive comparison of naive and antigen-experienced compartments was prevented by the profiling of bulk unsorted PBMCs. The CMV infection status of donors was not known, potentially confounding age-related changes in expanded clonotypes.

From its cysteine to its phenylalanine, the CDR3 spans 14 amino acids. Only the CDR3 DNA is retained, 42 bases long and in frame from the first base. Trimming takes 4 bases from V and 4 bases from J, and the germline ends sit 11 bases apart. As encoded in the germline V gene, CDR1 is MNHEY while CDR2 is SVGAGI. The library came from 5' RACE. Instrument used: Illumina HiSeq 2500. A second 7 to 11 cycle PCR used a sample-barcoded 5' primer and a J-beta primer mix. Each TCR beta cDNA molecule received a unique molecular identifier from a template-switch 5' adaptor carrying 12 random nucleotides. At least 3 million CDR3-containing paired-end reads were obtained from each sample. The Mint cDNA synthesis kit, primed by a TRBC-specific oligonucleotide, was used to synthesize first-strand cDNA from all RNA. Following uracil-DNA glycosylase treatment, a first 18-cycle PCR with universal primers M1SS and BC2_uni_R was performed on all cDNA. Per the source publication's procedure: For normalization, 1 million high-quality reads were randomly selected from each sample, with every read carrying a distinct molecular identifier. Reads sharing molecular identifiers were discarded rather than binned into consensus sequences. MiTCR, set to a Q25 quality threshold and the strictest error-elimination algorithm, was used for CDR3 identification, clonotype clustering and error correction. A nonparametric unseen species model using Euler transformation provided a lower-bound estimate of total TCR beta diversity. The public reads were quality trimmed at Q25 with fastp and then assembled into clones with MiXCR by TCRdb, keeping productive beta chains. When rows share a CDR3 protein, they turn into one entry using the most common DNA and genes. TCRdb's processing, not the authors', yielded these V and J calls. In all, the sample holds about 830,000 distinct CDR3 sequences, and 55% to 65% of those were seen once. About 27% of the sample belongs to the ten largest clones.

Here the chain combines TRBV6-5 and TRBJ2-4; confidence is insufficient to name the D gene. This sequence was found in a man in his thirties or forties in good health. The source material was blood. The encoded CDR3 is CASSLAVTKNIQYF. In nucleotide form, the sequence is TGTGCCAGCAGTTTGGCGGTCACTAAAAACATTCAGTACTTC.